One and the same sample provided the 8 T cell receptor beta chains below, sequenced in a study of T-cell reconstitution after alpha-beta-depleted transplantation in children (dated by TCRdb to 2016 to 2017). The protocol used for the library was PCR. Instrument on record: Illumina HiSeq 2500. To normalize quantification of the TCRbeta repertoire, the TCR libraries were built with molecular barcoding that relied on unique molecular identifiers. TCRdb reprocessed the public reads (quality trimming at Q25 with fastp, clone calling with MiXCR) and kept in-frame beta chains. Rows are unified per CDR3 protein, each entry keeping the most common DNA and genes. This sample lists about 470,000 distinct CDR3 sequences; roughly 44% were detected once. The top ten hold under 35% of the sample. The sample's treatment or condition label, decoded: allogeneic hematopoietic cell transplantation with graft depleted of TCRalphabeta T cells and CD19 B cells.

Sequencing used PBMCs, obtained before TCRalphabeta/CD19-depleted stem cell transplant. All receptors come from a girl aged 2 to 10 with aplastic anemia, due to receive a stem cell transplant.

The rearrangement links TRBV6-1 to TRBJ2-1, with D maybe TRBD2 (5 bases). Germline CDR1 is MNHNS and CDR2 is SASEGT. This CDR3 contains 15 residues. Trimming took off 6 bases at V and 3 bases at J, with 15 bases between the two ends. CDR3 coding DNA: TGTGCCAGCAGCCCCCGGGATCTTTTCTACAATGAGCAGTTCTTC. Its translation is CASSPRDLFYNEQFF.

The chain employs TRBV4-1 and TRBJ2-1, with TRBD1 as a possible D gene (5 bases). CDR1 is MGHRA, CDR2 YSYEKL, per germline. This CDR3 has 14 amino acids. Trimming cost V 3 bases and J 4 bases, with 10 bases left between them. In DNA, the CDR3 is TGCGCCAGCAGCCACCGACAGCCTTACAATGAGCAGTTCTTC. It is translated as CASSHRQPYNEQFF.

This clonotype was seen many times. The rearrangement joins TRBV20-1 to TRBJ2-3, with D perhaps matching TRBD2 (10 bases). This CDR3 region has 20 residues. Germline lookup yields CDR1 DFQATT and CDR2 SNEGSKA (reference sequence). The V end lost 0 bases, the J end lost 4 bases, and 29 bases lay between the germline ends. The CDR3 protein is CSARDEGTGKLAGGADTQYF. DNA of the CDR3: TGCAGTGCTAGAGATGAAGGGACAGGGAAATTAGCGGGAGGCGCAGATACGCAGTATTTT.

The CDR3 coding sequence is TGCGCCAGCAGCTTGAGTTCAGGGACCGGCTACGAGCAGTACTTC. Translation gives CASSLSSGTGYEQYF. This sequence joins TRBV5-1 and TRBJ2-7; D assignment may be TRBD1 or TRBD2 (5 bases each). Germline CDR1 reads SGHRS; CDR2 reads YFSETQ. The ends were cut back, 1 base at V and 3 bases at J, with 14 bases in the middle. This CDR3 comprises 15 residues.

The rearrangement uses TRBV20-1 and TRBJ2-5, with TRBD2 identical over 7 bases. The CDR3 covers 16 residues. CDR1 and CDR2 from the germline V gene are DFQATT and SNEGSKA (reference sequence). J was trimmed by 5 bases and V by 0 bases; bases with no gene match: 12. CDR3 bases: TGCAGTGCTAGAGAAGGTAGCGGGTGGGTTCGGGAGACCCAGTACTTC. Encoded protein: CSAREGSGWVRETQYF.

The rearrangement uses TRBV28 and TRBJ2-3; the D is unclear. The CDR3 has 16 residues. Trimming shortened V by 3 bases and J by 4 bases, and 17 bases separated the two germline ends. Germline V gives CDR1 MDHEN, CDR2 SYDVKM. CDR3: CASSFLGRIHADTQYF. DNA of the CDR3: TGTGCCAGCAGTTTTTTGGGAAGGATTCACGCAGATACGCAGTATTTT.

This chain links TRBV20-1 with TRBJ2-7; TRBD1 matches 9 bases. From germline, CDR1 is DFQATT and CDR2 SNEGSKA (reference sequence). The CDR3 has 15 amino acids. V lost 0 bases and J lost 0; bases outside the gene matches: 3. The CDR3 region has the DNA TGCAGTGCTAGAGACCTACAGGGGGCCTCCTACGAGCAGTACTTC. This encodes CSARDLQGASYEQYF.

The rearrangement links TRBV7-2 to TRBJ2-2; TRBD2 might be the D (5 bases). The CDR3 is made up of 16 amino acids. Per the germline V gene, CDR1 is SGHTA and CDR2 is FQGNSA. The ends were cut back, 5 bases at V and 2 bases at J, with 15 bases in the middle. CDR3 sequence reads: CASSTYLRVNTGELFF. DNA for the CDR3: TGTGCCAGCAGCACGTACCTGCGGGTAAACACCGGGGAGCTGTTTTTT.